Listed below are T cell receptor beta chains from one sample, sequenced in a study of read filtering for tumor transcriptome and immune sequencing. One entry per CDR3 protein, called by TCRdb with MiXCR from the reads. Among tens of thousands of distinct CDR3 sequences listed, roughly 20% were seen once. The specimen was a population of CD138-negative cells sorted from bone marrow. These receptors were taken from a donor aged 40 or over with multiple myeloma. Each CDR3 is given with its conserved first and last residue. The order of the fields is CDR3 DNA, CDR3 protein, D gene, V gene, J gene, clone size. D genes are given only for firm matches. Clone size appears in some rows only: once, few, many, or a class for an expanded clone.

cdr3_nt: TGTGCCAGCAGCTCATCATCCTACGAGCAGTACTTC
cdr3_aa: CASSSSSYEQYF
d_call: .
v_call: TRBV11-3
j_call: TRBJ2-7
clone_size: medium-sized

cdr3_nt: TGCAGCACAAGTGGTAATGCTGATGGCTACACCTTC
cdr3_aa: CSTSGNADGYTF
d_call: .
v_call: TRBV20-1
j_call: TRBJ1-2
clone_size: many

cdr3_nt: TGTGCCAGCAGCTTAGATCTTGGGGGTTCCAATGAGCAGTTCTTC
cdr3_aa: CASSLDLGGSNEQFF
d_call: .
v_call: TRBV11-2
j_call: TRBJ2-1
clone_size: many

cdr3_nt: TGTGCCACCAGTGACACCGGGACAGGGCCCACCGGGGAGCTGTTTTTT
cdr3_aa: CATSDTGTGPTGELFF
d_call: TRBD1
v_call: TRBV24-1
j_call: TRBJ2-2
clone_size: many

cdr3_nt: TGTGCCAGCAGCCAACGAGGGAGCTACAATGAGCAGTTCTTC
cdr3_aa: CASSQRGSYNEQFF
d_call: .
v_call: TRBV3-1
j_call: TRBJ2-1
clone_size: many

cdr3_nt: TGCAGCGTTGAGGGAGGGTCCAGCAATCAGCCCCAGCATTTT
cdr3_aa: CSVEGGSSNQPQHF
d_call: .
v_call: TRBV29-1
j_call: TRBJ1-5
clone_size: many

cdr3_nt: TGTGCCAGCAGCTCCGGGACAGGGTACAATGAGCAGTTCTTC
cdr3_aa: CASSSGTGYNEQFF
d_call: TRBD1
v_call: TRBV12-3/TRBV12-4
j_call: TRBJ2-1
clone_size: few

cdr3_nt: TGTGCCAGCAGCTTGGGCCCCACCCGATCCGGCTACACCTTC
cdr3_aa: CASSLGPTRSGYTF
d_call: .
v_call: TRBV5-6
j_call: TRBJ1-2
clone_size: many

cdr3_nt: TGTGCTAGCAGCTGGACTATCGCAGATACGCAGTATTTT
cdr3_aa: CASSWTIADTQYF
d_call: .
v_call: TRBV7-7
j_call: TRBJ2-3
clone_size: .

cdr3_nt: TGTGCCAGCAGATCCGGGACTAGCGGGAGGACCAATGAGCAGTTCTTC
cdr3_aa: CASRSGTSGRTNEQFF
d_call: TRBD2
v_call: TRBV2
j_call: TRBJ2-1
clone_size: many

cdr3_nt: TGTGCCAGCAGTTTTGACAGGGGGAGCTACGAGCAGTACTTC
cdr3_aa: CASSFDRGSYEQYF
d_call: TRBD1
v_call: TRBV12-3/TRBV12-4
j_call: TRBJ2-7
clone_size: many

cdr3_nt: TGTGCCAGCAGTTCCGCCGCGGAGACCCAGTACTTC
cdr3_aa: CASSSAAETQYF
d_call: .
v_call: TRBV7-2
j_call: TRBJ2-5
clone_size: few